This record covers a single TCR beta chain. In the original workflow: Amplification of reference gene primers provided the estimated nucleated cell counts. Libraries were prepared by immunoSEQ multiplex PCR; TCRdb keeps only in-frame clonotypes and omits some of them. That table furnishes V, J and clone size, whereas the DNA furnished D and trimming. The sample shows nearly 45,000 clones, approximately 80% of them seen only once. The data originate from a study of blood T cell repertoires in COVID-19. In the study overall: COVID-19 samples, acute and convalescent, were from the United States, Italy and Spain. In each case, the material was cDNA or gDNA derived from T cells, B-cell-depleted T cells, or PBMCs.

Germline assignment: CDR1 MDHEN and CDR2 SYDVKM. Trimming removed 4 bases at V and 7 bases at J, with 16 bases between. This CDR3 is built from 14 residues. The specimen sequenced was peripheral blood. The chain recombines TRBV28 with TRBJ1-2; D ambiguous. The receptor's source is a man aged 70-80 years with acute or convalescent COVID-19. In DNA form, the CDR3 reads TGTGCCAGCAGTTCTACGCATGGTGTCCGTGGCTACACCTTC. This translates into CASSSTHGVRGYTF.